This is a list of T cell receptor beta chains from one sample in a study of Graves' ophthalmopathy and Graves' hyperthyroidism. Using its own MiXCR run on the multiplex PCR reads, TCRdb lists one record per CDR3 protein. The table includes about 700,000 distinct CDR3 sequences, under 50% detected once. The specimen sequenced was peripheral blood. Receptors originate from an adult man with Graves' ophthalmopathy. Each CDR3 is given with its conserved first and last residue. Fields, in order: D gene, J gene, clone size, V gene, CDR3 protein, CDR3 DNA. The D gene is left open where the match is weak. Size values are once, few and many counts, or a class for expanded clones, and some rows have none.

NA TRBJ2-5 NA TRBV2 CAIKGGGGLSETQYF TGTGCCATCAAGGGTGGGGGGGGGCTCTCAGAGACCCAGTACTTC
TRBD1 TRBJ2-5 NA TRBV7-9 CASSSVTGSGEETQYF TGTGCCAGCAGCTCAGTGACAGGGTCCGGGGAAGAGACCCAGTACTTC
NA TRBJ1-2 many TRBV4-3 CASSTFDSYGYTF TGCGCCAGCAGCACCTTTGACAGCTATGGCTACACCTTC
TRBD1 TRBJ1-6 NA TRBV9 CASSARTGSSYNSPLHF TGTGCCAGCAGCGCCCGGACAGGGAGCTCCTATAATTCACCCCTCCACTTT
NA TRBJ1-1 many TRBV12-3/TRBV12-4 CASSLGRSTDKNTEAFF TGTGCCAGCAGTTTAGGGCGTTCGACTGATAAGAACACTGAAGCTTTCTTT
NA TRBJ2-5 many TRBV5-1 CASSLDPGRGETQYF TGCGCCAGCAGCTTGGACCCCGGCCGCGGCGAGACCCAGTACTTC
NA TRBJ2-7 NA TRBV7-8 CASSARGPTYEQYF TGTGCCAGCAGTGCTAGAGGACCGACGTACGAGCAGTACTTC
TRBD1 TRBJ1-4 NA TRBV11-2 CASSFRGRGAEKLFF TGTGCCAGCAGCTTCAGGGGGAGGGGTGCAGAAAAACTGTTTTTT
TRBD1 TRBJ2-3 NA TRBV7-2 CASSLAWTGIDTQYF TGTGCCAGCAGCTTAGCTTGGACAGGGATAGATACGCAGTATTTT
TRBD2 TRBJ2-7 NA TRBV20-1 CSARVGSGSSYEQYF TGCAGTGCCAGGGTTGGGAGCGGGAGCTCCTACGAGCAGTACTTC
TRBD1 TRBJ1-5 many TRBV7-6 CASSGTAGGNQPQHF TGTGCCAGCAGCGGGACAGCTGGGGGCAATCAGCCCCAGCATTTT
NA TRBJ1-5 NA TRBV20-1 CSGMIGPHQPQHF TGCAGTGGTATGATAGGACCCCATCAGCCCCAGCATTTT
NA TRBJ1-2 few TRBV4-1 CASRTPRQSYGYTF TGCGCCAGCAGGACCCCGAGACAGAGCTATGGCTACACCTTC
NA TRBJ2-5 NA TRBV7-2 CASSLGAGWGETQYF TGTGCCAGCAGCTTAGGGGCAGGGTGGGGGGAGACCCAGTACTTC
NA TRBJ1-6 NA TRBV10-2 CASSDGGGDNSPLHF TGTGCCAGCAGTGACGGGGGGGGGGATAATTCACCCCTCCACTTT
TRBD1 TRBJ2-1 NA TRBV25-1 CASSPTGVPGTEQFF TGTGCCAGCTCACCTACAGGGGTTCCCGGGACAGAGCAGTTCTTC
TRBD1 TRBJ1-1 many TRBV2 CASRARTGINTEAFF TGTGCCAGCAGAGCCCGGACAGGGATTAACACTGAAGCTTTCTTT
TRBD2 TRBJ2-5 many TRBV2 CASSLLGGLAGEETQYF TGTGCCAGCAGCCTCCTTGGGGGTCTAGCGGGAGAAGAGACCCAGTACTTC
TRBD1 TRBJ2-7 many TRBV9 CASSAGTGTYEQYF TGTGCCAGCAGCGCCGGGACAGGGACCTACGAGCAGTACTTC
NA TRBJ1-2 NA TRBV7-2 CASSRLTRELNYGYTF TGTGCCAGCAGCCGACTGACTAGAGAGCTCAACTATGGCTACACCTTC
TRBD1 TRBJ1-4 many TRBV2 CASSEDRGSEKLFF TGTGCCAGCAGTGAGGACAGGGGAAGTGAAAAACTGTTTTTT
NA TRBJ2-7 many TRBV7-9 CASSEQTERTIYEQYF TGTGCCAGCAGCGAGCAAACGGAGCGTACCATCTACGAGCAGTACTTC
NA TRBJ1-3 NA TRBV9 CASTILGGGSGNTIYF TGTGCCAGCACTATTCTTGGGGGAGGCTCTGGAAACACCATATATTTT
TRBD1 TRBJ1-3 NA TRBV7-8 CASSLSTGGPGNTIYF TGTGCCAGCAGCTTATCGACAGGGGGGCCTGGAAACACCATATATTTT
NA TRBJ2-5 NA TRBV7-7 CASSFSGVVGTQYF TGTGCTAGCAGCTTTTCGGGAGTGGTAGGGACCCAGTACTTC
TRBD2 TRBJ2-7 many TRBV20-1 CSARPGTSGRAHEQYF TGCAGTGCTAGACCCGGGACTAGCGGGAGGGCCCACGAGCAGTACTTC
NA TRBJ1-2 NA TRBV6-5 CACARDWNNYGYTF TGTGCCTGCGCCCGGGACTGGAATAACTATGGCTACACCTTC
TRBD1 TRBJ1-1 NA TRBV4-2 CASTMDREPGGTEAFF TGTGCCAGCACTATGGACAGGGAACCGGGGGGGACTGAAGCTTTCTTT
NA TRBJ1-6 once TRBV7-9 CASSLLAGDLGNSPLHF TGTGCCAGCAGCTTACTAGCGGGGGACCTAGGGAATTCACCCCTCCACTTT
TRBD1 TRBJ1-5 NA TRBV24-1 CATSARDQGDQPQHF TGTGCCACCAGTGCTAGAGATCAGGGGGATCAGCCCCAGCATTTT
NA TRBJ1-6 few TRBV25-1 CASNNSPLHF TGTGCCAGCAATAATTCACCCCTCCACTTT
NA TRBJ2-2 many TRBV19 CASSPSTGNTGELFF TGTGCCAGCAGCCCCTCGACTGGGAACACCGGGGAGCTGTTTTTT
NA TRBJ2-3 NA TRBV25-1 CASSAHASGAGDYSTDTQYF TGTGCCAGCAGCGCTCACGCCTCAGGGGCGGGGGACTACAGCACAGATACGCAGTATTTT
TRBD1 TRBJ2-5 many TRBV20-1 CSARSNRGETQYF TGCAGTGCTAGATCAAACAGGGGAGAGACCCAGTACTTC
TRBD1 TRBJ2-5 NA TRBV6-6 CASSRTGQGAETQYF TGTGCCAGCAGTCGCACGGGACAGGGTGCAGAGACCCAGTACTTC
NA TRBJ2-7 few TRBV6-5 CASSYEASYEQYF TGTGCCAGCAGTTACGAGGCGTCCTACGAGCAGTACTTC
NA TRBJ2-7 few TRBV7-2 CASSLAGRDNEQYF TGTGCCAGCAGCTTAGCGGGGAGGGACAATGAGCAGTACTTC
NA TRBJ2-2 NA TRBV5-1 CASSVQGIAGELFF TGCGCCAGCAGCGTTCAGGGGATCGCCGGGGAGCTGTTTTTT
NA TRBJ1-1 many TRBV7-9 CASSDYTPNTEAFF TGTGCCAGCAGTGACTACACCCCGAACACTGAAGCTTTCTTT
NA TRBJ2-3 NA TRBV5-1 CASSTYTDTQYF TGCGCCAGCAGCACTTACACAGATACGCAGTATTTT
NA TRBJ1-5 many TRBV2 CASQYGTWGNQPQHF TGTGCCAGCCAGTACGGGACATGGGGAAATCAGCCCCAGCATTTT
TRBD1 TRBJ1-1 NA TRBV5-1 CATTGGAEAFF TGCGCCACGACAGGGGGCGCCGAAGCTTTCTTT
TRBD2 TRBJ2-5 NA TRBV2 CASKVAGGETQYF TGTGCCAGCAAGGTAGCGGGGGGGGAGACCCAGTACTTC
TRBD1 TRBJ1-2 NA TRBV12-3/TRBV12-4 CASSFGQGAWGYTF TGTGCCAGCAGTTTTGGACAGGGGGCCTGGGGCTACACCTTC
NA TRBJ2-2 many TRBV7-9 CASRRVATGELFF TGTGCCAGCAGAAGGGTAGCCACCGGGGAGCTGTTTTTT
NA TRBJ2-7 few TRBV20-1 CSARGSRDYEQYF TGCAGTGCTAGAGGCTCGCGGGACTACGAGCAGTACTTC
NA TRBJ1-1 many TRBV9 CASSPSRDFVPVNTEAFF TGTGCCAGCAGCCCATCAAGGGACTTCGTTCCTGTGAACACTGAAGCTTTCTTT
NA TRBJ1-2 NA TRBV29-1 CSVAIGGSGYTF TGCAGCGTAGCTATCGGGGGTAGTGGCTACACCTTC
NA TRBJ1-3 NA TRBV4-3 CASSQSLGDSGNTIYF TGCGCCAGCAGCCAATCCCTGGGGGACTCTGGAAACACCATATATTTT
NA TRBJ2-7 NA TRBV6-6 CASSSDPTRVFRF TGTGCCAGCAGTTCCGACCCGACTAGGGTTTTTAGGTTC
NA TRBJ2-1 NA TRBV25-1 CASSKGLDNEQFF TGTGCCAGCAGTAAGGGACTTGACAATGAGCAGTTCTTC
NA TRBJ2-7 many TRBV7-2 CASSLTVRPYEQYF TGTGCCAGCAGCTTAACGGTGCGGCCCTACGAGCAGTACTTC
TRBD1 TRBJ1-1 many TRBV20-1 CSAREGTAQAFF TGCAGTGCTAGAGAAGGGACAGCCCAAGCTTTCTTT
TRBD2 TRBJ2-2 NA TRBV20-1 CSTGTTQNTGELFF TGCAGTACCGGGACTACCCAAAACACCGGGGAGCTGTTTTTT
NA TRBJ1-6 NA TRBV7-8 CASSKQGRSPLHF TGTGCCAGCAGCAAGCAGGGACGTTCACCCCTCCACTTT